Listed here is a single T cell receptor beta chain. Its antigen is unknown. The data stem from a study of CD8 T cells in ankylosing spondylitis. Study results and limitations: Both synovial fluid and blood in reactive arthritis had previously been reported to carry some motif variants. Ankylosing spondylitis blood seemed to carry a telltale TCR beta motif made of several highly homologous variants.

The CDR3 is 17 amino acids. The J segment lost 1 base and the V segment lost 5 bases, leaving 10 bases of the junction unmatched. The germline gives CDR1 SGHRS, CDR2 YFSETQ. MiXCR was run by TCRdb on the 5' RACE reads, yielding one entry per CDR3 protein. This sample has roughly 670,000 distinct CDR3 sequences; around 20% occur once, and the top ten carry under 20%. The chain has TRBV5-1 and TRBJ2-2; 8 nucleotides align to TRBD1. The receptor was isolated from a male donor with ankylosing spondylitis. Sample: blood, either unsorted or a sorted T cell fraction (not recorded which). The CDR3 sequence: CASSHTGTGKNTGELFF. DNA for the CDR3: TGCGCCAGCAGTCACACCGGGACAGGAAAGAACACCGGGGAGCTGTTTTTT.